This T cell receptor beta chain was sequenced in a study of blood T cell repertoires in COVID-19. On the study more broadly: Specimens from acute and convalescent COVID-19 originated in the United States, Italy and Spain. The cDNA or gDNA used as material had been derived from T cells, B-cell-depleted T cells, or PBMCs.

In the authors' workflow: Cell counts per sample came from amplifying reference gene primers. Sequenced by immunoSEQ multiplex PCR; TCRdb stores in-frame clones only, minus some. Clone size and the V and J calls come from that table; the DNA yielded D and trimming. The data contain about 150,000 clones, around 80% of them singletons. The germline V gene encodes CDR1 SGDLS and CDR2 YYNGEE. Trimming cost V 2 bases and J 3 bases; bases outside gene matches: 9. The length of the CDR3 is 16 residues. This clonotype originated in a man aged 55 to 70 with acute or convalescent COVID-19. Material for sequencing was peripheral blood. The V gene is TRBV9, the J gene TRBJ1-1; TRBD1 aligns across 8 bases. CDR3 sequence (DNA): TGTGCCAGCAGCGTTGCTCTACAGGGGGTGGACACTGAAGCTTTCTTT. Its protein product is CASSVALQGVDTEAFF.